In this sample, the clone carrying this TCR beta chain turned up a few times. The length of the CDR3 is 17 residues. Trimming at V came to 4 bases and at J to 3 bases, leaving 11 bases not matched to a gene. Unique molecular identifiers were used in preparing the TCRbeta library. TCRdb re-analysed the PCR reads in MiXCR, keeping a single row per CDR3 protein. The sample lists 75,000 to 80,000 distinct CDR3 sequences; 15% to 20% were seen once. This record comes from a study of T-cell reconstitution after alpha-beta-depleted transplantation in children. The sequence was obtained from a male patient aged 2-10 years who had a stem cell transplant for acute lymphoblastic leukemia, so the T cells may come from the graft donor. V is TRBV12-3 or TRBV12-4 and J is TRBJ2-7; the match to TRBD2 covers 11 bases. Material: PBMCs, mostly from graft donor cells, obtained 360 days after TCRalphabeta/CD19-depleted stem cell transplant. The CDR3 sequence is CASSSRLAGSPFYEQYF. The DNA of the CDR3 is TGTGCCAGCAGTTCCCGACTAGCGGGGTCGCCATTCTACGAGCAGTACTTC.